The sequence of this T cell receptor beta chain was determined in a study of blood T cell repertoires in COVID-19. As for the study in general: PBMCs, B-cell-depleted T cells, or T cells provided the cDNA or gDNA that made up the material.

The length of the CDR3 is 15 residues. Germline V CDR1 and CDR2: KGHSH, LQKENI. The V end lost 3 bases, the J end lost 5 bases, and 13 bases lay between the germline ends. Data came from immunoSEQ multiplex PCR; TCRdb stores just in-frame clones and leaves some out. The data hold some 460,000 clones, with 80% to 90% observed a single time. The genes are TRBV18 and TRBJ2-2, with D possibly being TRBD2 (6 bases). The specimen was peripheral blood. The sequence was collected from a woman aged 30 to 39 with acute or convalescent COVID-19. Here the CDR3 DNA reads TGTGCCAGCTCACCTAAACAGGCGGGAACCGGGGAGCTGTTTTTT. Protein product: CASSPKQAGTGELFF.